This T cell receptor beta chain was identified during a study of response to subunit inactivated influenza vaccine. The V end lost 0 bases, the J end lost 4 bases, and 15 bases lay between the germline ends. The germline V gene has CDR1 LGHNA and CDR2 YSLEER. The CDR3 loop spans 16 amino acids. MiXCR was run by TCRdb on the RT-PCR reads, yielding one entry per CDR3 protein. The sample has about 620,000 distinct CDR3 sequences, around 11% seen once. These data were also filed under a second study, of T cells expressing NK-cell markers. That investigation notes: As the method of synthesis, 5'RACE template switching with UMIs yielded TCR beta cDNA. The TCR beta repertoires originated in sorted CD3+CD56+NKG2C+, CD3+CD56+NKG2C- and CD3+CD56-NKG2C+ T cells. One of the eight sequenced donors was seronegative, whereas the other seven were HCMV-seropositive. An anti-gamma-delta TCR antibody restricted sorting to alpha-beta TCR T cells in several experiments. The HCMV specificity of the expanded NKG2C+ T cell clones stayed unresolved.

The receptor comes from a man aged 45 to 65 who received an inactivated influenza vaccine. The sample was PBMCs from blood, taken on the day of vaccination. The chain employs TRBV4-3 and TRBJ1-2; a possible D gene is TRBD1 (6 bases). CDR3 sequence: CASSQEVWGGAYGYTF. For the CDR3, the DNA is TGCGCCAGCAGCCAAGAGGTGTGGGGGGGCGCCTATGGCTACACCTTC.